This is a list of T cell receptor beta chains from one sample in a study of blood T cells in healthy people across ages. TCRdb used MiXCR to reprocess the 5' RACE reads, holding one entry per CDR3 protein. The profile shows roughly 1,700,000 distinct CDR3 sequences, approximately 30% of them singletons. Sequencing was done on a sample of blood. These receptors originate from a woman aged 25 to 39 in good health. Each CDR3 is given with its conserved first and last residue. A D gene is named only where the DNA matches it firmly.

d_gene | j_gene | len | v_gene | CDR3aa
NA | TRBJ1-4 | 13 | TRBV7-2 | CASSGTSGEKLFF
NA | TRBJ2-2 | 15 | TRBV7-2 | CASTEQVFSSDRLFF
NA | TRBJ1-5 | 13 | TRBV5-1 | CASSFGMGQPQHF
TRBD1 | TRBJ2-7 | 13 | TRBV5-1 | CASSDGTGHEQYF
TRBD1 | TRBJ1-2 | 12 | TRBV12-5 | CASGPQGGGYTF
TRBD2 | TRBJ2-1 | 15 | TRBV6-5 | CASSYGTSGLNEQFF
TRBD1 | TRBJ1-1 | 14 | TRBV5-1 | CSSSMTGGAPEAFF
TRBD1 | TRBJ2-1 | 14 | TRBV5-1 | CASGSGQGENEQFF
NA | TRBJ2-7 | 16 | TRBV27 | CASSSPRGGDRYEQYF
NA | TRBJ2-7 | 12 | TRBV20-1 | CSAIRQDYEQYF
TRBD2 | TRBJ2-3 | 13 | TRBV2 | CASTREDPDTQYF
NA | TRBJ1-6 | 18 | TRBV7-8 | CASSLPSAGDTYNSPLHF
TRBD2 | TRBJ2-7 | 14 | TRBV27 | CASSPVMGGYEQYF
TRBD1 | TRBJ2-7 | 14 | TRBV11-2 | CVSSLTGNSYEQYF
NA | TRBJ2-7 | 15 | TRBV5-1 | CASSSRLGPQSEQYF
NA | TRBJ1-2 | 14 | TRBV7-8 | CASSLLDENYGYTF
TRBD2 | TRBJ2-4 | 17 | TRBV7-2 | CASSLVLTSEAKNIQYF
TRBD2 | TRBJ2-3 | 17 | TRBV4-2 | CASSQDYLAGGRDTQYF
TRBD1 | TRBJ2-3 | 17 | TRBV24-1 | CATSDPGQGVSTDTQYF
NA | TRBJ2-3 | 13 | TRBV12-3/TRBV12-4 | CASSLAPPDTQYF
NA | TRBJ1-2 | 13 | TRBV19 | CASSTDRLAGYTF
NA | TRBJ1-1 | 13 | TRBV29-1 | CSVERIENTEAFF
TRBD1 | TRBJ1-2 | 14 | TRBV5-5 | CASRQTGQDYGYTF
TRBD1 | TRBJ2-7 | 15 | TRBV10-1 | CASSERGLHDNEQYF
TRBD2 | TRBJ2-7 | 13 | TRBV20-1 | CSAKEGLSYEQYF
NA | TRBJ1-1 | 15 | TRBV7-6 | CASSFIQGEVTEAFF
TRBD2 | TRBJ2-1 | 18 | TRBV10-2 | CASRGLAGGPGSYNEQFF
NA | TRBJ2-1 | 11 | TRBV6-2/TRBV6-3 | CASRISNEQFF
NA | TRBJ1-4 | 16 | TRBV7-8 | CASSLVRNPTNEKLFF
NA | TRBJ2-7 | 15 | TRBV29-1 | CSVELQGRIFGEQYF
NA | TRBJ2-5 | 14 | TRBV29-1 | CSVKVGGRGETQYF
NA | TRBJ2-4 | 10 | TRBV28 | CASSFKEQYF
TRBD1 | TRBJ1-6 | 14 | TRBV29-1 | CSVGTGGGGSPLHF
NA | TRBJ2-3 | 14 | TRBV12-3/TRBV12-4 | CASCPSALDDTQYF
TRBD2 | TRBJ2-1 | 14 | TRBV7-2 | CASTFSGTYNEQFF
NA | TRBJ2-7 | 13 | TRBV2 | CASSEGRRYEQYF
NA | TRBJ2-5 | 16 | TRBV2 | CASSEGARVGQETQYF
NA | TRBJ2-5 | 15 | TRBV11-2 | CASSQMDYTQETQYF
NA | TRBJ2-7 | 14 | TRBV15 | CATSLPGLGNEQYF
NA | TRBJ2-7 | 15 | TRBV4-1 | CASSQEGQWAYEQYF
NA | TRBJ2-7 | 16 | TRBV7-2 | CASTWAAGSSSYEQYF
NA | TRBJ2-6 | 15 | TRBV5-1 | CASTATASGANILTF
NA | TRBJ2-7 | 14 | TRBV20-1 | CSARMASSRDEQYF
NA | TRBJ2-2 | 14 | TRBV7-2 | CASSSSGTSYERFF
TRBD2 | TRBJ2-1 | 17 | TRBV7-3 | CASSGGTSGGRYNEQFF
TRBD1 | TRBJ2-3 | 13 | TRBV29-1 | CSLTGGGTDTQYF
TRBD2 | TRBJ2-3 | 17 | TRBV5-1 | CASSLKSLAGPTDTQYF
NA | TRBJ2-4 | 16 | TRBV11-2 | CASSLGPGQIYNEQYF
NA | TRBJ1-1 | 13 | TRBV10-3 | CAISDRVNTEAFF
NA | TRBJ2-7 | 16 | TRBV5-1 | CASSLDVGLSSYEQYF
TRBD2 | TRBJ2-5 | 14 | TRBV7-2 | CASSRAGVGETQYF
NA | TRBJ2-7 | 13 | TRBV11-1 | CASSVTRVAEQYF
TRBD2 | TRBJ2-7 | 13 | TRBV11-2 | CARTRLAGDEQYF